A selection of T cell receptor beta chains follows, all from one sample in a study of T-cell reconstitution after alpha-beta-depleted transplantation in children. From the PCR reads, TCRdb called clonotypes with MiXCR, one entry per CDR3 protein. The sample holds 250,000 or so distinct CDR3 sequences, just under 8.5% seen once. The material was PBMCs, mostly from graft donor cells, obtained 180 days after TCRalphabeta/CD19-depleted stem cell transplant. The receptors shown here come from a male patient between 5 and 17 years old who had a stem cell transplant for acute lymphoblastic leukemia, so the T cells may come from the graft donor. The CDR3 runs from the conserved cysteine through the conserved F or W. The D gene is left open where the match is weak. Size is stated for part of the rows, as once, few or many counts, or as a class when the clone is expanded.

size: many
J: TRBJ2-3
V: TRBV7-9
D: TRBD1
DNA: TGTGCCAGCAGCCCAATCTGGGGACAGGGATCGGATACGCAGTATTTT
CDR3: CASSPIWGQGSDTQYF

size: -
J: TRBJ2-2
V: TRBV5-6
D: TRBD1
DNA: TGTGCCAGCAGCCGAATGACAACAGGGGGCCCCGGGAACACCGGGGAGCTGTTTTTT
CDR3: CASSRMTTGGPGNTGELFF

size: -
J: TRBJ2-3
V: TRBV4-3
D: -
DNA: TGCGCCAGCAGCCAGGAGAACGGGATCCCCACGGATACGCAGTATTTT
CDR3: CASSQENGIPTDTQYF

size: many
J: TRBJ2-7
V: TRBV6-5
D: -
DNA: TGTGCCAGCAGTTACTCGAATGGGGACTCTCATTTTAGGCAGTACTTC
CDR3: CASSYSNGDSHFRQYF

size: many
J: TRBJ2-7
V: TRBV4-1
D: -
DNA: TGCGCCAGCAGCCGTTACACGGACAGATCCTACGAGCAGTACTTC
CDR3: CASSRYTDRSYEQYF

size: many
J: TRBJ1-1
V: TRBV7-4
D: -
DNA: TGTGCCAGCAGCTTAGCGCCAGGGATCACCCCACTAGATCTGAACACTGAAGCTTTCTTT
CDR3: CASSLAPGITPLDLNTEAFF

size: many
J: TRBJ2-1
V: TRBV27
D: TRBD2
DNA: TGTGCCAGCAACTTGGGACTAGCGGGAGTAAATGAGCAGTTCTTC
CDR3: CASNLGLAGVNEQFF

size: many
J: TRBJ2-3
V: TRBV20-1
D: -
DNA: TGCAGTGCTAGAGATAGGCGGGATACGCAGTATTTT
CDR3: CSARDRRDTQYF

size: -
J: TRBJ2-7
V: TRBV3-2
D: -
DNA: TGTGCCAGCTGCCAAGATGGGCCTCCTGGGGGGAGAGACTCCTACGAGCAGTACTTC
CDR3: CASCQDGPPGGRDSYEQYF

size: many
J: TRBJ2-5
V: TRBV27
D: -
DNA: TGTGCCAGCAGTGGGGACCCGAAAGAGACCCAGTACTTC
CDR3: CASSGDPKETQYF

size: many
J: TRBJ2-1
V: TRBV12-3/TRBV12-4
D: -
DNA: TGTGCCAGCACCCGGGACCTTGGCTCCTACAATGAGCAGTTCTTC
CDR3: CASTRDLGSYNEQFF

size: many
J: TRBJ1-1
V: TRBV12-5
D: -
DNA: TGTGCTAGTGGTTTGACGGGGAACACTGAAGCTTTCTTT
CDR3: CASGLTGNTEAFF

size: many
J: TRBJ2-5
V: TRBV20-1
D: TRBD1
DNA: TGCAGTGCCACTGGGACAGCTCAAGAGACCCAGTACTTC
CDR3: CSATGTAQETQYF

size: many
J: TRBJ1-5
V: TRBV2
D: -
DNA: TGTGCCAGCAGTGCACGGTGGAGCAATCAGCCCCAGCATTTT
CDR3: CASSARWSNQPQHF

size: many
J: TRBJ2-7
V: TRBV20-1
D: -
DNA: TGCAGTGCAAGGCGAGGAAGCCTCACCTACGAGCAGTACTTC
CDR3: CSARRGSLTYEQYF

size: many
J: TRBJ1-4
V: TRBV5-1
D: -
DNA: TGCGCCAGCTCGGTCCCGGGATCAAAACTGTTTTTT
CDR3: CASSVPGSKLFF

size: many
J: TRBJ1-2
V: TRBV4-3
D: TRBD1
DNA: TGCGCCAGCAGCCCCTTGGACAGGAACTATGGCTACACCTTC
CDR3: CASSPLDRNYGYTF

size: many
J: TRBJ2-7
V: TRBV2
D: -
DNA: TGTGCCAGCAAAATTTCAAGGCAGGCGACCTCCTACGAGCAGTACTTC
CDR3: CASKISRQATSYEQYF

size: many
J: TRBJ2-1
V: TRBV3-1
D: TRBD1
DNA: TGTGCCAGCAGCCAAGATCTAGTGGGACAGGGCGACAATGAGCAGTTCTTC
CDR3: CASSQDLVGQGDNEQFF

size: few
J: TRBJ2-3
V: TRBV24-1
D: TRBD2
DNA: TGTGCCACCAGTGACCAAACCCACGGACTAGCGGGGGGGCCGGCACGAACAGATACGCAGTATTTT
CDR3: CATSDQTHGLAGGPARTDTQYF

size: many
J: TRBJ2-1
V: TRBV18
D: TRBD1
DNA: TGTGCCAGCTCACCAAGGGGGCCCGACTCCTACAATGAGCAGTTCTTC
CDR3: CASSPRGPDSYNEQFF

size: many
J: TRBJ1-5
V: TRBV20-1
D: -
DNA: TGCAGTGCTGCGGGATCAACAGGGATTAGACAGCCCCAGCATTTT
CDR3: CSAAGSTGIRQPQHF

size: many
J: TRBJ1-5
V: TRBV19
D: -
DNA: TGTGCCAGTAGTATAGAAGCAGGTATGGGCAATCAGCCCCAGCATTTT
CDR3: CASSIEAGMGNQPQHF

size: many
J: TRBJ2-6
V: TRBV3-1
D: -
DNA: TGTGCCAGCAGCCCCCGGGGCCCTGGGGCCAACGTCCTGACTTTC
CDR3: CASSPRGPGANVLTF

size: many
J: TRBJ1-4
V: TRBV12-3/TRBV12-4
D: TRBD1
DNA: TGTGCCAGCAGTTTAGGACAGGGGAGGAATGAAAAACTGTTTTTT
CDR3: CASSLGQGRNEKLFF

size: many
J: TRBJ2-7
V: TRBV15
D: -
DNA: TGTGCCACCAGCAGAGATCTTGGCGTCTCCTACGAGCAGTACTTC
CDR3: CATSRDLGVSYEQYF

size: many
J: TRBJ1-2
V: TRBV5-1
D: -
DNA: TGCGCCAGCAGCCAACAGGTTACTAACTATGGCTACACCTTC
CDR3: CASSQQVTNYGYTF

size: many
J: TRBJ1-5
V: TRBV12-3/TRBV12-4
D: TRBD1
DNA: TGTGCCAGCAGCTGGGGACAGGGGAGCAATCAGCCCCAGCATTTT
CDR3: CASSWGQGSNQPQHF

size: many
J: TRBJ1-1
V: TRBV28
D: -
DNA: TGTGCCAGCAGATCCTACTCGAACACTGAAGCTTTCTTT
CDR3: CASRSYSNTEAFF

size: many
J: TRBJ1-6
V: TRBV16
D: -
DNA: TGTGCCAGCAGCCATCCTCGGTTCGTGTCTCGTCAGGGCGATAATTCACCCCTCCACTTT
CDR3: CASSHPRFVSRQGDNSPLHF

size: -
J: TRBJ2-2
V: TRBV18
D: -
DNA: TGTGCCAGCTCGCCCAGTCTGTTGGCCGACACCGGGGAGCTGTTTTTT
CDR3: CASSPSLLADTGELFF

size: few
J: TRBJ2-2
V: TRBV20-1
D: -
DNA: TGCAGTGCTAGCGGGGGAGTGCCCGGGGAGCTGTTTTTT
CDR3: CSASGGVPGELFF

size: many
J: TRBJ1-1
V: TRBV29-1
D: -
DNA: TGCAGCGTTGAGAAGAACACTGAAGCTTTCTTT
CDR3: CSVEKNTEAFF

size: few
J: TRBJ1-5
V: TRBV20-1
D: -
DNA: TGCAGTGCTAGAGATGCCGGGCAGCCCCAGCATTTT
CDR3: CSARDAGQPQHF

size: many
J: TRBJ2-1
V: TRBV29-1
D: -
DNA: TGCAGCGTTGTCGAACAGGGCAATGAGCAGTTCTTC
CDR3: CSVVEQGNEQFF

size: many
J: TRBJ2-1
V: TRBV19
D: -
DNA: TGTGCCAGTAGTGCCCCGAAGGGGAGTTCCTACAATGAGCAGTTCTTC
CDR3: CASSAPKGSSYNEQFF

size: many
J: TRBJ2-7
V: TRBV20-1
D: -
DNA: TGCAGTGCTAGTAACCGGGTCCAATACGAGCAGTACTTC
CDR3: CSASNRVQYEQYF

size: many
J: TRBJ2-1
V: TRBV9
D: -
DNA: TGTGCCAGCAGCGTAAGCCCTTTTTGGCGGCGGCACTACAATGAGCAGTTCTTC
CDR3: CASSVSPFWRRHYNEQFF

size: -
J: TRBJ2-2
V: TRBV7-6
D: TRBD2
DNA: TGTGCCAGCAGCCTGACTAGCGGGGGAGTCGGGGAGCTGTTTTTT
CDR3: CASSLTSGGVGELFF

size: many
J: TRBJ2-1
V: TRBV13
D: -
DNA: TGTGCCAGCAGTCGACTGGTCTCCTACAATGAGCAGTTCTTC
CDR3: CASSRLVSYNEQFF

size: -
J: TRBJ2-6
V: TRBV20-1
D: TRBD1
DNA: TGCAGTGCTAGAGATCTGCACAGGGGCCTCTCTGGGGCCAACGTCCTGACTTTC
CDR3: CSARDLHRGLSGANVLTF

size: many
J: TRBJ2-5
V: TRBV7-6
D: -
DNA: TGTGCCAGCAGTCAATCGGGGCAGATCCTGACTGCTAAGACCCAGTACTTC
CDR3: CASSQSGQILTAKTQYF

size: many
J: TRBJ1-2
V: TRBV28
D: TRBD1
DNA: TGTGCCAGCAGTTTGCTTGGACAGGGGGATGGCTACACCTTC
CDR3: CASSLLGQGDGYTF

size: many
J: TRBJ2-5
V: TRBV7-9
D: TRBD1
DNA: TGTGCCAGCAGCTTGTTGCAGGGGGCTGGGGAGACCCAGTACTTC
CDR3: CASSLLQGAGETQYF